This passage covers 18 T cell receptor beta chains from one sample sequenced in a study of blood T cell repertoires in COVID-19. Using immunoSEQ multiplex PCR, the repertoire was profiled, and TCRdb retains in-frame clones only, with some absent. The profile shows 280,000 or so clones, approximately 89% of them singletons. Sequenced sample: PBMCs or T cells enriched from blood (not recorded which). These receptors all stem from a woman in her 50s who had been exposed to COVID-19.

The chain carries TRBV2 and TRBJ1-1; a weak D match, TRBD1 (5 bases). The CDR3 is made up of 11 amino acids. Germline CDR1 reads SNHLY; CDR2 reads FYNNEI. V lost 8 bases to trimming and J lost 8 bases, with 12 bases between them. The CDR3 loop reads CASYSTDEAFF. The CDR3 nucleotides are TGTGCCAGCTACTCGACAGACGAAGCTTTCTTT.

CDR3 amino acids: CASSLSRGNTEAFF. Here the CDR3 DNA reads TGTGCCAGCAGCTTATCAAGGGGGAACACTGAAGCTTTCTTT. The V call is TRBV7-9, the J call TRBJ1-1; D perhaps matches TRBD1 (5 bases). CDR3 length equals 14 residues. From germline, CDR1 is SEHNR and CDR2 FQNEAQ (reference sequence). Trimming took 2 bases from V and 1 from J, leaving 8 bases between them. Together with reference TRBV7-9 and TRBJ1-1, the CDR3 gives the full variable domain: DTGVSQNPRHKITKRGQNVTFRCDPISEHNRLYWYRQTLGQGPEFLTYFQNEAQLEKSRLLSDRFSAERPKGSFSTLEIQRTEQGDSAMYLCASSLSRGNTEAFFGQGTRLTVV.

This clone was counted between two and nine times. The CDR3 loop reads CASSEAGSYNSPLHF. The CDR3 coding sequence is TGTGCCAGCAGTGAGGCAGGTTCCTATAATTCACCCCTCCACTTT. This chain connects TRBV6-1 to TRBJ1-6; no clear D. This CDR3 is built from 15 residues. Germline CDR1 is MNHNS and CDR2 is SASEGT. V was pared by 3 bases and J by 1 base, with 7 bases between.

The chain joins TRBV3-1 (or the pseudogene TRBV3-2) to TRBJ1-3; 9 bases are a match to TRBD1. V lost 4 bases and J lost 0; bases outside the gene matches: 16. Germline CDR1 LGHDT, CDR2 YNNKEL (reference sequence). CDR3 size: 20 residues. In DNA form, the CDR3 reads TGTGCCAGCAGCCTCGCTTCCCACAGGGGGCGCGGGTTCTCTGGAAACACCATATATTTT. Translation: CASSLASHRGRGFSGNTIYF.

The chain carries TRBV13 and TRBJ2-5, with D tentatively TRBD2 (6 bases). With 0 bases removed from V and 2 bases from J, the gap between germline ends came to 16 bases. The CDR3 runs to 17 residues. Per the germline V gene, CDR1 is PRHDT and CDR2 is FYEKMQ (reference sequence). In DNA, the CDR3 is TGTGCCAGCAGCTTAGGCCTCGGGCGGGGCCAACAAGAGACCCAGTACTTC. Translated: CASSLGLGRGQQETQYF.

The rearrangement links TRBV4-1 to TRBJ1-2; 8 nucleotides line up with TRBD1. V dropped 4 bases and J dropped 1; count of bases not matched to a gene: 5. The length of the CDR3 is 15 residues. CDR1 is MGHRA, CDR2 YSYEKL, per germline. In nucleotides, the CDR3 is TGCGCCAGCAGCCCAGACAGGGGAATTAACTATGGCTACACCTTC. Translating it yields CASSPDRGINYGYTF.

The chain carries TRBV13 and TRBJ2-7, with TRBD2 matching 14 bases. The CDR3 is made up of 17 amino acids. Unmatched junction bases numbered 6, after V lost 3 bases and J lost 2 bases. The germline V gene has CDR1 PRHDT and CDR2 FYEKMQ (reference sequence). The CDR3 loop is CASSFQTSGGAAYEQYF. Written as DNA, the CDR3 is TGTGCCAGCAGCTTCCAGACTAGCGGGGGGGCGGCCTACGAGCAGTACTTC.

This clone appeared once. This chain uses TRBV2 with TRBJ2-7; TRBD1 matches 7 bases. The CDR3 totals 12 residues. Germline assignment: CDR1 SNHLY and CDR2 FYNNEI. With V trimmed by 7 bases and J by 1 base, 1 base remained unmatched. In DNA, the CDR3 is TGTGCCAGCAACAGGGGATCCTACGAGCAGTACTTC. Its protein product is CASNRGSYEQYF.

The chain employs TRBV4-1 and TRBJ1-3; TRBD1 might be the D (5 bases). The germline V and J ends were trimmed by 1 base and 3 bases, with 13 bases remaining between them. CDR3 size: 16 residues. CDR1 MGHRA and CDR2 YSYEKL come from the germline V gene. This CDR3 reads CASSQGAGQGGNTIYF. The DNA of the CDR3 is TGCGCCAGCAGCCAAGGTGCAGGGCAGGGTGGAAACACCATATATTTT.

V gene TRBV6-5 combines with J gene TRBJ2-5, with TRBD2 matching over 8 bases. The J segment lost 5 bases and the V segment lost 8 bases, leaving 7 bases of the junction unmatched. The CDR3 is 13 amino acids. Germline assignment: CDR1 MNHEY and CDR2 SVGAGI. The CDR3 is CASPPAGVETQYF. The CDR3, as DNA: TGTGCCAGCCCCCCAGCGGGGGTCGAGACCCAGTACTTC.

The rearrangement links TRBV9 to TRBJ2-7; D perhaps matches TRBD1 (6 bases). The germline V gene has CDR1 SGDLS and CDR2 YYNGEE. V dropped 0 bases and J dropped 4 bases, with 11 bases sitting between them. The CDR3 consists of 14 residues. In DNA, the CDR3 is TGTGCCAGCAGCGTAGCTCCACAGGGTTACGAGCAGTACTTC. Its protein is CASSVAPQGYEQYF. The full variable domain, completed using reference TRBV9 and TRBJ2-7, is DSGVTQTPKHLITATGQRVTLRCSPRSGDLSVYWYQQSLDQGLQFLIQYYNGEERAKGNILERFSAQQFPDLHSELNLSSLELGDSALYFCASSVAPQGYEQYFGPGTRLTVT.

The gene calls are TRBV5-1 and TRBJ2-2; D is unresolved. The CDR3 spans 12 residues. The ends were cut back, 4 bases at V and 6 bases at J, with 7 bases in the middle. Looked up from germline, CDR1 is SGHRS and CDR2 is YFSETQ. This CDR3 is CASSLIPGELFF. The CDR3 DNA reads TGCGCCAGCAGCCTAATACCCGGGGAGCTGTTTTTT.

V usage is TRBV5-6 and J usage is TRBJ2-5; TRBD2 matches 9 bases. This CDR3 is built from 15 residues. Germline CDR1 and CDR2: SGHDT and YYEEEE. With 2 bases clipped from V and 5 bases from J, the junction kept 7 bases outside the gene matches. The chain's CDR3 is CASSLQAGGMETQYF. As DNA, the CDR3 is TGTGCCAGCAGCTTACAAGCGGGGGGTATGGAGACCCAGTACTTC. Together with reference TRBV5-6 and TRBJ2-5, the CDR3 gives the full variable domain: DAGVTQSPTHLIKTRGQQVTLRCSPKSGHDTVSWYQQALGQGPQFIFQYYEEEERQRGNFPDRFSGHQFPNYSSELNVNALLLGDSALYLCASSLQAGGMETQYFGPGTRLLVL.

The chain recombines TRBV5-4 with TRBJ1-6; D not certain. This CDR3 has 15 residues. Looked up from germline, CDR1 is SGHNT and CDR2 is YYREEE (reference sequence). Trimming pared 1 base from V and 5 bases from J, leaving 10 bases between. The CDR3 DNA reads TGTGCCAGCAGCTTGAAAACTAGAAATAATTCACCCCTCCACTTT. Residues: CASSLKTRNNSPLHF.

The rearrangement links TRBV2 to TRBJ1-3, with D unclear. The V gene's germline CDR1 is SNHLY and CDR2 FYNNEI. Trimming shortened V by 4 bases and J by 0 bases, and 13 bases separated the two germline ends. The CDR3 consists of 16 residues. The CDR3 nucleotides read TGTGCCAGCAGTGTGGATATCGGGAGCTCTGGAAACACCATATATTTT. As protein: CASSVDIGSSGNTIYF.

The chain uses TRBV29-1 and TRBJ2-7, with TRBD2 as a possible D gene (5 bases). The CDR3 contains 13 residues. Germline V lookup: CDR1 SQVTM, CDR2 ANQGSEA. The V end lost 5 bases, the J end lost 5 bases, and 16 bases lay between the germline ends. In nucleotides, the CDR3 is TGCAGCGTTCCCGACGGGAAGTCGGACGAGCAGTACTTC. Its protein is CSVPDGKSDEQYF.

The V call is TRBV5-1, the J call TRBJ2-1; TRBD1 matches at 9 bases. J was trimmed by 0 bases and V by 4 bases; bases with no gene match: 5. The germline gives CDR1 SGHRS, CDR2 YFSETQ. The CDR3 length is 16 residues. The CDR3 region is CASSGGTGSSYNEQFF. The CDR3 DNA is TGCGCCAGCAGCGGGGGGACAGGGAGCTCCTACAATGAGCAGTTCTTC.

The chain's CDR3 is CASSLTSGATDTQYF. CDR3 nucleotide sequence: TGTGCCAGCAGCCTAACTAGCGGGGCCACAGATACGCAGTATTTT. The V and J genes are TRBV27 and TRBJ2-3, with 10 bases matching TRBD2. The CDR3 is 15 residues long. Germline loops: CDR1 MNHEY, CDR2 SMNVEV (reference sequence). Trimming took 6 bases from V and 2 from J; bases not matched to a gene: 5.